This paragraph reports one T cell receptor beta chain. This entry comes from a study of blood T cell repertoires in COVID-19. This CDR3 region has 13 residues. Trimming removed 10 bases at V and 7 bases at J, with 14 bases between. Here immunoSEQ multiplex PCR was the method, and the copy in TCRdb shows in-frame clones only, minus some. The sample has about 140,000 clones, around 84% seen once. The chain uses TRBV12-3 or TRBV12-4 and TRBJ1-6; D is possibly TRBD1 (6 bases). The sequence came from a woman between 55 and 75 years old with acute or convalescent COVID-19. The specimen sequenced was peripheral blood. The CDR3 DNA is TGTGCCACTACGGGACAAGCCAATTCACCCCTCCACTTT. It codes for CATTGQANSPLHF.